These 5 T cell receptor beta chains were sequenced from one sample in a study of cytomegalovirus exposure and HLA in healthy donors. PCR was performed using 60 Vbeta and 13 Jbeta primers. Repertoires were generated with immunoSEQ multiplex PCR, while TCRdb's copy carries only in-frame clones and drops some. The data show 150,000 to 200,000 clones, with around 83% seen just once and around 4.1% held by the top ten. Sequenced input: PBMCs. The receptors come from a man in his forties or fifties in good health and CMV-seropositive.

The rearrangement uses TRBV28 and TRBJ2-1, with 12 bases aligning to TRBD2. Germline CDR1 MDHEN, CDR2 SYDVKM. The CDR3 length is 17 residues. V shed 3 bases and J 7 bases; nucleotides not matched to a gene: 10. CDR3 sequence: CASSLLAGGPSENEQFF. CDR3 DNA sequence: TGTGCCAGCAGTTTGCTAGCGGGAGGGCCCTCGGAGAATGAGCAGTTCTTC. The whole variable domain, remainder taken from reference TRBV28 and TRBJ2-1, is DVKVTQSSRYLVKRTGEKVFLECVQDMDHENMFWYRQDPGLGLRLIYFSYDVKMKEKGDIPEGYSVSREKKERFSLILESASTNQTSMYLCASSLLAGGPSENEQFFGPGTRLTVL.

This sequence joins TRBV30 and TRBJ2-7; 8 bases fit TRBD1. V shed 1 base and J 4 bases; nucleotides not matched to a gene: 12. Germline CDR1 GTSNPN, CDR2 SVGIG (reference sequence). The CDR3 covers 16 residues. CDR3 nucleotides: TGTGCCTGGAGTGCCTCAACGGACAGGGCGGTGTACGAGCAGTACTTC. This codes for CAWSASTDRAVYEQYF.

This clone was counted a single time. J is TRBJ2-7 and V is TRBV28; D unclear. This CDR3 has 13 amino acids. The germline V and J ends were trimmed by 2 bases and 3 bases, with 8 bases remaining between them. Germline V gene sequence: CDR1 MDHEN, CDR2 SYDVKM. CDR3 sequence: CASSLGQVYEQYF. CDR3 in DNA: TGTGCCAGCAGTTTAGGTCAGGTCTACGAGCAGTACTTC.

The J gene is TRBJ1-1, the V gene TRBV29-1, with TRBD1 matching over 10 bases. The germline V gene has CDR1 SQVTM and CDR2 ANQGSEA. V shed 6 bases and J 7 bases; nucleotides not matched to a gene: 8. This CDR3 contains 13 residues. The CDR3 here is CSVQTGGFVEAFF. CDR3 nucleotides: TGCAGCGTGCAGACAGGGGGCTTTGTTGAAGCTTTCTTT.

CDR3 coding DNA: TGTGCCAGCAGCCCGGGGGAGGGCGGGACCCAGCATTTT. Its protein product is CASSPGEGGTQHF. This chain uses TRBV6-6 with TRBJ1-5; maybe TRBD1 (5 bases). The CDR3 has 13 residues. The germline V gene has CDR1 MNHNY and CDR2 SVGAGI (reference sequence). Trimming left V 6 bases short and J 11 bases short, with 17 bases between.